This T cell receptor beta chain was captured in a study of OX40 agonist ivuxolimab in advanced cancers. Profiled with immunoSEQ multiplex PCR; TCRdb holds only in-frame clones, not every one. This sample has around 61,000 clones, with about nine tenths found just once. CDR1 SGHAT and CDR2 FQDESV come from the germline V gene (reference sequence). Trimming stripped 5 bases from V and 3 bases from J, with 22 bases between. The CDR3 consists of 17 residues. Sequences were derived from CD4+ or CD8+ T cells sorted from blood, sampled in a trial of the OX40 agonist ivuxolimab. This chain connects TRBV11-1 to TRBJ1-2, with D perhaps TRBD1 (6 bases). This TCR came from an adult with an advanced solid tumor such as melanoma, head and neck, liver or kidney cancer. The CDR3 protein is CASSRHVGTRDDYGYTF. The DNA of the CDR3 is TGTGCCAGCAGCCGCCACGTCGGGACACGAGATGACTATGGCTACACCTTC.